This T cell receptor beta chain was sequenced during a study of identical twins. Study-wide points: The degree of excess twin sharing was weaker in beta out-of-frame sequences. There is a chance that invariant MAIT and iNKT cells partially muddied zero-insertion analyses.

This clonotype was found a few times. Its antigen is not identified. Germline assignment: CDR1 SNHLY and CDR2 FYNNEI. The CDR3 runs to 14 residues. The V segment lost 7 bases and the J segment 10 bases; nucleotides outside the gene matches: 13. Template switching added a universal primer site; cDNA carried unique molecular identifiers. TCRdb re-called the 5' RACE reads with MiXCR, one entry per CDR3 protein. Of 200,000 to 300,000 distinct CDR3 sequences detected, about 10% appear once; the ten largest clones hold about 9.1%. The sequencing sample was made of memory T cells sorted from blood. The sequence was obtained from a man aged 50 or older in good health. The chain joins TRBV2 to TRBJ2-1; TRBD1 aligns across 7 bases. The CDR3 nucleotides are TGTGCCAGCAAAGACAGGGCGGACCTCAAGGAGCAGTTCTTC. Translation gives CASKDRADLKEQFF.